This is a list of T cell receptor beta chains from one sample in a study of OX40 agonist ivuxolimab in advanced cancers. The protocol was immunoSEQ multiplex PCR, while the TCRdb copy is restricted to in-frame clones and leaves out a portion. Counted here are 99,000 or so clones, 95% to 96% occurring once; the ten biggest clones make up around 2.2%. Sequenced material: CD4+ or CD8+ T cells sorted from blood, taken in a trial of the OX40 agonist ivuxolimab. These TCRs come from an adult with an advanced solid tumor such as melanoma, head and neck, liver or kidney cancer. Each CDR3 is given with its conserved first and last residue. The D gene is left open where the match is weak. The size entry is marked missing in some rows and otherwise reads once, few, many or a size class.

-	TRBV5-1	-	16	TRBJ1-2	CASSPLDGRSNYGYTF	TGCGCCAGCAGCCCGTTGGACGGACGGTCCAACTATGGCTACACCTTC
-	TRBV9	TRBD2	16	TRBJ2-1	CASSPTGGRSYNEQFF	TGTGCCAGCAGCCCTACGGGGGGTCGCTCCTACAATGAGCAGTTCTTC
-	TRBV7-9	TRBD1	14	TRBJ2-1	CASSNTFRQGEKFF	TGTGCCAGCAGTAATACTTTTCGACAGGGAGAAAAGTTCTTC
-	TRBV12-5	-	13	TRBJ2-1	CASGLWGFNEQFF	TGTGCTAGTGGTTTGTGGGGATTCAATGAGCAGTTCTTC
-	TRBV19	TRBD2	14	TRBJ2-3	CASSSRLAIDTQYF	TGTGCCAGTAGTTCCAGACTAGCGATAGATACGCAGTATTTT
once	TRBV5-1	TRBD1	16	TRBJ2-2	CASSWTGQGLYGELFF	TGCGCCAGCAGCTGGACGGGACAGGGTCTATACGGGGAGCTGTTTTTT
-	TRBV19	TRBD2	15	TRBJ2-1	CASSSAGGALNEQFF	TGTGCCAGTAGCTCAGCGGGAGGGGCTTTGAATGAGCAGTTCTTC
-	TRBV7-3	-	14	TRBJ2-5	CASSLDGGQETQYF	TGTGCCAGCAGCTTGGACGGGGGCCAAGAGACCCAGTACTTC
-	TRBV28	-	18	TRBJ2-3	CASSFPTLGRLNTDTQYF	TGTGCCAGCAGTTTCCCCACCCTGGGAAGACTAAACACAGATACGCAGTATTTT
-	TRBV7-3	-	13	TRBJ1-1	CASSFDSYTEAFF	TGTGCCAGCAGCTTCGACAGTTACACTGAAGCTTTCTTT
-	TRBV7-8	-	13	TRBJ2-3	CASSLAGIREQYF	TGTGCCAGCAGCTTAGCGGGGATCCGCGAGCAGTATTTT
-	TRBV18	TRBD1	17	TRBJ1-1	CASSPPAGTGENTEAFF	TGTGCCAGCTCACCACCGGCCGGGACAGGGGAGAACACTGAAGCTTTCTTT
-	TRBV6-6	-	14	TRBJ2-7	CASRPLGQTYEQYF	TGTGCCAGCCGTCCCCTCGGACAGACCTACGAGCAGTACTTC
-	TRBV6-6	TRBD1	16	TRBJ2-2	CASSHRDRGNTGELFF	TGTGCCAGCAGTCACCGGGACAGGGGCAACACCGGGGAGCTGTTTTTT
-	TRBV7-9	-	11	TRBJ1-1	CASSPSGEAFF	TGTGCCAGCAGCCCCTCGGGGGAAGCTTTCTTT
-	TRBV5-6	-	15	TRBJ2-7	CASSPFQGPTYEQYF	TGTGCCAGCAGCCCTTTCCAGGGTCCTACCTACGAGCAGTACTTC
-	TRBV28	-	14	TRBJ1-2	CASSPPGSNYGYTF	TGTGCCAGCAGTCCCCCAGGATCAAACTATGGCTACACCTTC
-	TRBV19	TRBD1	15	TRBJ1-5	CASSIGTGGNQPQHF	TGTGCCAGTAGTATCGGGACAGGGGGCAATCAGCCCCAGCATTTT
-	TRBV5-6	-	17	TRBJ1-5	CASSLGGRGEGSQPQHF	TGTGCCAGCAGCTTGGGGGGCCGGGGAGAGGGGAGTCAGCCCCAGCATTTT
-	TRBV10-3	-	14	TRBJ2-7	CAISVRDSQGEQYF	TGTGCCATCAGTGTCCGAGACTCCCAGGGCGAGCAGTACTTC
-	TRBV28	TRBD1	14	TRBJ2-7	CASRLGTGAYEQYF	TGTGCCAGCAGGCTAGGGACAGGCGCCTACGAGCAGTACTTC
-	TRBV5-1	-	12	TRBJ2-7	CASSLRAYEQYF	TGCGCCAGCAGCTTGCGGGCATACGAGCAGTACTTC
-	TRBV11-3	-	15	TRBJ2-2	CASSERGENTGELFF	TGTGCCAGCAGCGAGAGGGGGGAGAACACCGGGGAGCTGTTTTTT
-	TRBV7-8	TRBD1	15	TRBJ2-5	CASSLGGQGVETQYF	TGTGCCAGCAGCTTAGGGGGACAGGGTGTAGAGACCCAGTACTTC
-	TRBV14	TRBD1	18	TRBJ2-3	CASSQVTWDRESADTQYF	TGTGCCAGCAGCCAAGTTACCTGGGACAGGGAGAGTGCAGATACGCAGTATTTT
once	TRBV5-1	TRBD2	15	TRBJ2-7	CASSFSGDHSYEQYF	TGCGCCAGCAGCTTCAGCGGGGACCACTCCTACGAGCAGTACTTC
-	TRBV12-5	TRBD1	17	TRBJ1-2	CASGYPGQGEVGYGYTF	TGTGCTAGTGGTTACCCGGGACAGGGGGAGGTCGGGTATGGCTACACCTTC
-	TRBV25-1	-	14	TRBJ1-2	CASSLGRPLDGYTF	TGTGCCAGCAGTTTGGGACGGCCGCTGGATGGCTACACCTTC
-	TRBV28	TRBD1	13	TRBJ2-7	CASSLGQGYEQYF	TGTGCCAGCAGTTTGGGACAGGGTTACGAGCAGTACTTC
once	TRBV28	TRBD2	17	TRBJ2-3	CASSSTLAGGSVDTQYF	TGTGCCAGCAGTTCGACCCTAGCGGGAGGGTCGGTAGATACGCAGTATTTT
-	TRBV7-2	-	15	TRBJ2-2	CASSSWTANTGELFF	TGTGCCAGCAGCTCGTGGACTGCGAACACCGGGGAGCTGTTTTTT
-	TRBV11-2	-	12	TRBJ2-7	CASSLLPHEQYF	TGTGCCAGCAGCTTACTTCCCCACGAGCAGTACTTC
-	TRBV6-5	-	11	TRBJ1-2	CASSTHQGYTF	TGTGCCAGCAGTACACATCAAGGCTACACCTTC
-	TRBV30	TRBD1	13	TRBJ1-4	CAWQGGDYEKLFF	TGTGCCTGGCAGGGGGGGGACTATGAAAAACTGTTTTTT
-	TRBV18	-	15	TRBJ2-1	CASSPGAGEGHEQFF	TGTGCCAGCTCACCAGGGGCAGGGGAGGGGCATGAGCAGTTCTTC
-	TRBV7-9	TRBD2	17	TRBJ2-1	CASSMGTSGRAYNEQFF	TGTGCCAGCAGCATGGGGACTAGCGGGAGGGCCTACAATGAGCAGTTCTTC
-	TRBV2	-	14	TRBJ2-7	CAGRLDSSSYEQYF	TGTGCGGGCCGTCTAGACTCTAGCTCCTACGAGCAGTACTTC
-	TRBV5-5	-	14	TRBJ2-7	CASSLTSVSYEQYF	TGTGCCAGCAGCTTGACGTCAGTGTCCTACGAGCAGTACTTC